Below are 20 T cell receptor beta chains sequenced from a single sample in a study of T-cell memory formation after mild COVID-19. TCRdb processed the 5' RACE reads anew with MiXCR; each CDR3 protein has one entry. The repertoire includes about 340,000 distinct CDR3 sequences, approximately 16% of them detected once, and more than 20% sits in the top ten. Source material: PBMCs or a T cell subset sorted from them (not recorded which). These receptors all come from a man aged 18 to 30 who had mild COVID-19 (a few samples of this study predate the infection). Cell type and time point are not known.

The chain links TRBV20-1 to TRBJ2-7; D gene ambiguous. Germline V gene data show CDR1 as DFQATT and CDR2 as SNEGSKA (reference sequence). CDR3 size: 13 residues. The V end was cut by 0 bases, the J end by 1 base, with 7 bases between. The chain's CDR3 is CSARDLVSYEQYF. DNA of the CDR3: TGCAGTGCTAGAGACCTAGTGTCCTACGAGCAGTACTTC.

This clonotype showed up many times. The rearrangement joins TRBV5-1 to TRBJ2-1, with 8 nucleotides matching TRBD2. CDR1 SGHRS and CDR2 YFSETQ come from the germline V gene. CDR3 length: 16 amino acids. The trim removed 4 bases at V and 0 bases at J, leaving 6 bases unmatched. CDR3 protein: CASSPVAGSSYNEQFF. For the CDR3, the DNA is TGCGCCAGCAGCCCGGTAGCGGGAAGCTCCTACAATGAGCAGTTCTTC.

This sequence joins TRBV7-2 and TRBJ2-3; D call uncertain. Germline lookup yields CDR1 SGHTA and CDR2 FQGNSA. Trimming took off 5 bases at V and 6 bases at J, with 9 bases between the two ends. This CDR3 has 12 residues. CDR3 sequence: CASSPPSDTQYF. For the CDR3, the DNA is TGTGCCAGCAGCCCTCCGAGCGATACGCAGTATTTT.

There are a few counts of this clonotype. The rearrangement uses TRBV10-3 and TRBJ2-7; weak D call: TRBD1 (6 bases). Trimming removed 6 bases at V and 3 bases at J, with 12 bases between. The CDR3 extends over 13 amino acids. Looked up from germline, CDR1 is ENHRY and CDR2 is SYGVKD. Written as DNA, the CDR3 is TGTGCCATCAGGTTAGACAGGAGCTACGAGCAGTACTTC. Translation gives CAIRLDRSYEQYF.

This clonotype was detected a few times. The chain couples TRBV7-8 to TRBJ2-7, with a weak D call TRBD1 (5 bases). The CDR3 runs 13 residues. V dropped 2 bases and J dropped 5 bases, with 10 bases sitting between them. The germline V gene encodes CDR1 SGHVS and CDR2 FQNEAQ. The chain's CDR3 is CASSLPGMDEQYV. CDR3 in DNA: TGTGCCAGCAGCTTACCAGGGATGGACGAGCAGTACGTC.

The gene calls are TRBV3-1 and TRBJ2-2; D possibly matches TRBD1 or TRBD2 (5 bases each). The CDR3 sequence is 15 residues long. The germline V and J ends were trimmed by 3 bases and 8 bases, with 16 bases remaining between them. Looked up from germline, CDR1 is LGHDT and CDR2 is YNNKEL (reference sequence). CDR3 sequence reads: CASSHTGRDVGELFF. The CDR3 nucleotides read TGTGCCAGCAGCCACACGGGACGGGACGTGGGGGAGCTGTTTTTT.

This clonotype was recorded a few times. The chain uses TRBV5-5 and TRBJ1-1, with no clear D. CDR1 is SGHKS and CDR2 is YYEKEE in the germline V gene (reference sequence). V was pared by 4 bases and J by 10 bases, with 17 bases between. The CDR3 has 13 amino acids. In DNA form, the CDR3 reads TGTGCCAGCAGCCCACCGGCGCCCCGTCGAGCTTTCTTT. Protein sequence: CASSPPAPRRAFF.

The genes are TRBV5-4 and TRBJ2-2; a weak D match, TRBD2 (6 bases). The CDR3 is made up of 15 amino acids. The germline gives CDR1 SGHNT, CDR2 YYREEE (reference sequence). With 3 bases removed from V and 0 bases from J, the gap between germline ends came to 9 bases. The CDR3 sequence: CASSSGVANTGELFF. In DNA form, the CDR3 reads TGTGCCAGCAGCTCGGGGGTCGCGAACACCGGGGAGCTGTTTTTT. The full variable domain, rest sourced from reference TRBV5-4 and TRBJ2-2, is ETGVTQSPTHLIKTRGQQVTLRCSSQSGHNTVSWYQQALGQGPQFIFQYYREEENGRGNFPPRFSGLQFPNYSSELNVNALELDDSALYLCASSSGVANTGELFFGEGSRLTVL.

This clonotype was seen a few times. J is TRBJ2-5 and V is TRBV5-1; D possibly corresponds to TRBD1 (6 bases). Germline V gives CDR1 SGHRS, CDR2 YFSETQ. The CDR3 loop spans 16 amino acids. Trimming left V 0 bases short and J 5 bases short, with 17 bases between. CDR3 in amino acids: CASSLADRRAGETQYF. The DNA for the CDR3 is TGCGCCAGCAGCTTGGCGGACAGAAGAGCAGGTGAGACCCAGTACTTC. Together with reference TRBV5-1 and TRBJ2-5, the CDR3 gives the full variable domain: KAGVTQTPRYLIKTRGQQVTLSCSPISGHRSVSWYQQTPGQGLQFLFEYFSETQRNKGNFPGRFSGRQFSNSRSEMNVSTLELGDSALYLCASSLADRRAGETQYFGPGTRLLVL.

The chain is built from TRBV5-1 and TRBJ2-1, with a weak D call TRBD2 (6 bases). V was cut by 0 bases and J by 2 bases, with 15 bases left in between. The CDR3 is 17 amino acids. Germline assignment: CDR1 SGHRS and CDR2 YFSETQ. In nucleotides, the CDR3 is TGCGCCAGCAGCTTGGCCAAGGACGGAGGGGCCTACAATGAGCAGTTCTTC. This gives the protein CASSLAKDGGAYNEQFF.

The chain recombines TRBV20-1 with TRBJ1-5; possible D gene TRBD1, 6 bases. This CDR3 comprises 16 residues. The germline CDR1 and CDR2 sequences are DFQATT and SNEGSKA (reference sequence). Trimming shortened V by 2 bases and J by 2 bases, and 16 bases separated the two germline ends. For the CDR3, the DNA is TGCAGTGCTAGACCAACAGGGTTCGTTGGCAATCAGCCCCAGCATTTT. Protein sequence: CSARPTGFVGNQPQHF.

The table lists this clonotype with a few counts. The chain joins TRBV13 to TRBJ2-3; D is unclear. The CDR3 runs 12 residues. Per the germline V gene, CDR1 is PRHDT and CDR2 is FYEKMQ (reference sequence). The germline V and J ends were trimmed by 7 bases and 1 base, with 6 bases remaining between them. CDR3 bases: TGTGCCAGCACAATGGGCACAGATACGCAGTATTTT. Its protein product is CASTMGTDTQYF. Combining the CDR3 with reference TRBV13 and TRBJ2-3 gives the whole variable domain AAGVIQSPRHLIKEKRETATLKCYPIPRHDTVYWYQQGPGQDPQFLISFYEKMQSDKGSIPDRFSAQQFSDYHSELNMSSLELGDSALYFCASTMGTDTQYFGPGTRLTVL.

This CDR3 reads CASSFGQGEEKLFF. Written as DNA, the CDR3 is TGTGCCAGCAGTTTCGGACAGGGGGAGGAAAAACTGTTTTTT. V is TRBV12-3 or TRBV12-4 and J is TRBJ1-4, with 10 bases identical to TRBD1. The CDR3 consists of 14 residues. V shed 3 bases, J shed 8 bases, and the junction held 3 bases outside the gene matches.

This clonotype has at least ten counts. The J gene is TRBJ1-5, the V gene TRBV12-3 or TRBV12-4; tentative D call: TRBD1 (5 bases). This CDR3 has 15 amino acids. V lost 1 base and J 7 bases, leaving 14 bases between the germline ends. The CDR3 DNA is TGTGCCAGCAGTTTAGTTCGGGGGGTAGAGCAGCCCCAGCATTTT. Its translation: CASSLVRGVEQPQHF.

V is TRBV20-1 and J is TRBJ1-2; 8 nucleotides align to TRBD1. CDR1 DFQATT and CDR2 SNEGSKA come from the germline V gene (reference sequence). The CDR3 contains 15 residues. The junction had 12 bases not matched to a gene; V was cut back by 1 base and J by 8 bases. The CDR3 region has the DNA TGCAGTGCTAGAGGCGGGGCAGGGGGCGCAAGCGGCTACACCTTC. Translated, it gives CSARGGAGGASGYTF.

J is TRBJ1-1 and V is TRBV19; 11 bases match TRBD1. Germline V gene sequence: CDR1 LNHDA, CDR2 SQIVND (reference sequence). V shed 10 bases, J shed 1 base, and the junction held 5 bases outside the gene matches. The CDR3 sequence is 14 residues long. CDR3 bases: TGTGCCACCGGACAGGGGGCTTCGAACACTGAAGCTTTCTTT. The encoded protein is CATGQGASNTEAFF.

This clonotype was detected a few times. CDR3 nucleotide sequence: TGTGCCAGCAGCGTTACTCGGGGGGCTGGAAACACCATATATTTT. This translates into CASSVTRGAGNTIYF. The chain has TRBV9 and TRBJ1-3; D may be TRBD1 (5 bases). V gave up 2 bases and J gave up 2 bases, with 11 bases separating them. CDR1 is SGDLS, CDR2 YYNGEE, per germline. This CDR3 region has 15 residues.

The table lists this clonotype with a few counts. The V gene is TRBV20-1, the J gene TRBJ2-2; D perhaps matches TRBD1 (5 bases). Deletions cut 6 bases from V and 6 bases from J, with 17 bases between. This CDR3 has 14 residues. Germline V gene data show CDR1 as DFQATT and CDR2 as SNEGSKA (reference sequence). The chain's CDR3 is CSAIDSGNAGELFF. The CDR3 DNA sequence: TGCAGTGCCATAGACAGTGGGAATGCCGGGGAGCTGTTTTTT.

The V and J genes are TRBV11-2 and TRBJ2-7; 9 bases agree with TRBD1. The ends lost 5 bases at V and 6 bases at J; junction bases unmatched: 5. The CDR3 extends over 13 amino acids. Germline assignment: CDR1 SGHAT and CDR2 FQNNGV. CDR3 sequence (DNA): TGTGCCAGCAGCCGGGACAGGGATACCGAGCAGTACTTC. Translation gives CASSRDRDTEQYF.

The V call is TRBV27, the J call TRBJ1-5, with 8 bases lining up with TRBD1. V shed 5 bases and J 9 bases; nucleotides not matched to a gene: 12. The CDR3 loop spans 15 amino acids. CDR1 and CDR2 from the germline V gene are MNHEY and SMNVEV (reference sequence). The CDR3 coding sequence is TGTGCCAGCAGTCAAAACAACCAGGGGGCAGGGCCCCAGCATTTT. Residues: CASSQNNQGAGPQHF.